This T cell receptor (beta chain) stems from a study of preoperative IRX-2 immunotherapy in early breast cancer. Treatment given: preoperative locoregional IRX-2 cytokine immunotherapy. Preoperative locoregional IRX-2 cytokine immunotherapy was tested in the phase Ib source study. Trimming cost V 7 bases and J 6 bases; bases outside gene matches: 5. The CDR3 loop spans 14 amino acids. Germline V gene lookup returns CDR1 LNHDA and CDR2 SQIVND (reference sequence). This clone was picked up one time. TCRdb's copy holds only in-frame clones and misses some; the assay was immunoSEQ multiplex PCR. This sample yields approximately 100,000 clones, of which 86% are seen a single time; about 2% belongs to the top ten.

The sample consisted of tumor tissue, taken after IRX-2 immunotherapy. The chain employs TRBV19 and TRBJ2-2; 10 bases are a match to TRBD2. The origin of this receptor is a human donor with breast cancer. CDR3 region: CASIEREGPGELFF. The CDR3 DNA sequence: TGTGCCAGTATCGAGCGGGAGGGACCCGGGGAGCTGTTTTTT. The full variable domain, its missing parts supplied by reference TRBV19 and TRBJ2-2, is DGGITQSPKYLFRKEGQNVTLSCEQNLNHDAMYWYRQDPGQGLRLIYYSQIVNDFQKGDIAEGYSVSREKKESFPLTVTSAQKNPTAFYLCASIEREGPGELFFGEGSRLTVL.